The rows below give T cell receptor beta chains drawn from one sample of a study of cytomegalovirus exposure and HLA in healthy donors. TCRdb's copy holds only in-frame clones and misses some; the assay was immunoSEQ multiplex PCR. In the table there are 120,000 or so clones, over 8.5% of which are singletons. Sequenced input: PBMCs. Receptor source: a woman aged 40 to 55 in good health and CMV-seropositive. CDR3s include the opening cysteine and the closing phenylalanine or tryptophan. A D gene is named only where the DNA matches it firmly. The listing skips clone size in some rows; elsewhere it reads once, few, many or a size class.

few	TRBV6-6	NA	TRBJ2-1	TGTGCCAGCAGTTACCTCAATGAGCAGTTCTTC	CASSYLNEQFF
NA	TRBV15	TRBD2	TRBJ2-3	TGTGCCACCAGCACTGGACTAGCGAACACAGATACGCAGTATTTT	CATSTGLANTDTQYF
once	TRBV6-4	NA	TRBJ2-1	TGTGCCAGCAGTGACTCTAGGAGGGGGGGCTACAATGAGCAGTTCTTC	CASSDSRRGGYNEQFF
many	TRBV5-6	TRBD1	TRBJ1-1	TGTGCCAGCAGCCACAGGGGGCGCGGCACTGAAGCTTTCTTT	CASSHRGRGTEAFF
NA	TRBV2	NA	TRBJ2-7	TGTGCCAGCATTGGGGCTAGGGGCAACTACGAGCAGTACTTC	CASIGARGNYEQYF
few	TRBV6-6	NA	TRBJ1-1	TGTGCCAGCAGCCCAGGGCTTGGTGAAGCTTTCTTT	CASSPGLGEAFF
few	TRBV9	TRBD1	TRBJ1-2	TGTGCCAGCAGCCCCCGGACAGGGGGAAGTGGCTACACCTTC	CASSPRTGGSGYTF
NA	TRBV6-6	NA	TRBJ2-1	TGTGCCAGCAGCTCCCCAACAGGGACCTACAATGAGCAGTTCTTC	CASSSPTGTYNEQFF
NA	TRBV6-1	NA	TRBJ1-2	TGTGCCAGCAGTGAGGTGGAGGGGAGAAACTATGGCTACACCTTC	CASSEVEGRNYGYTF
NA	TRBV23-1	NA	TRBJ1-5	TGCGCCAGCACTACACCGGGACAAAAAGCCTTTAGCAATCAGCCCCAGCATTTT	CASTTPGQKAFSNQPQHF
few	TRBV4-1	TRBD1	TRBJ2-7	TGCGCCAGCAGCCAAGGGGGACAGCGCAACGAGCAGTACTTC	CASSQGGQRNEQYF
NA	TRBV7-6	NA	TRBJ1-2	TGTGCCAGCAGTTGGGACATTTCCCACTATGGCTACACCTTC	CASSWDISHYGYTF
few	TRBV11-2	NA	TRBJ1-5	TGTGCCAGCAGCTTAGGACAGTTCAATCAGCCCCAGCATTTT	CASSLGQFNQPQHF
few	TRBV2	NA	TRBJ1-2	TGTGCCAGCAGTGACTTACAGGGAGAAGACTATGGCTACACCTTC	CASSDLQGEDYGYTF
few	TRBV7-7	TRBD2	TRBJ2-3	TGTGCCAGCAGCTTAGGCGGGGGATGGGACACAGATACGCAGTATTTT	CASSLGGGWDTDTQYF
NA	TRBV30	NA	TRBJ2-5	TGTGCCCTTGGCACGGGGGGCCCCCAAGAGACCCAGTACTTC	CALGTGGPQETQYF
few	TRBV29-1	NA	TRBJ1-1	TGCAGCGTTGAGCAGGCTATGAACACTGAAGCTTTCTTT	CSVEQAMNTEAFF
NA	TRBV5-4	NA	TRBJ1-2	TGTGCCAGCAGCTGGGACACCAACTATGGCTACACCTTC	CASSWDTNYGYTF
NA	TRBV19	TRBD1	TRBJ1-2	TGTGCCAGTAGTCCCCAGGGGGACTATGGCTACACCTTC	CASSPQGDYGYTF
few	TRBV2	NA	TRBJ1-1	TGTGCCAGCAGGGCCCTAGGACACCGGAACACTGAAGCTTTCTTT	CASRALGHRNTEAFF
NA	TRBV5-1	TRBD2	TRBJ2-7	TGCGCCAGCAGCTCTACAGCCTCGGGGGGACACGAGCAGTACTTC	CASSSTASGGHEQYF
many	TRBV4-2	TRBD1	TRBJ1-4	TGTGCCAGCAGCCAAGATAAGGGGACAGGGGCAACTAATGAAAAACTGTTTTTT	CASSQDKGTGATNEKLFF
few	TRBV5-1	TRBD2	TRBJ2-1	TGCGCCAGCAGCTTCATCGGGGGGGGGCCCCACAATGAGCAGTTCTTC	CASSFIGGGPHNEQFF
NA	TRBV2	TRBD2	TRBJ2-1	TGTGCCAGCAGACCTGCCGGGACTAGCGGTTACAATGAGCAGTTCTTC	CASRPAGTSGYNEQFF
few	TRBV5-6	NA	TRBJ1-2	TGTGCCAGCAGCTTGGACGGGGGACTCTATGGCTACACCTTC	CASSLDGGLYGYTF
NA	TRBV6-1	TRBD2	TRBJ2-1	TGTGCCAGCAGGCCTAGCGGGGGAATCAATGAGCAGTTCTTC	CASRPSGGINEQFF
few	TRBV10-3	TRBD1	TRBJ2-4	TGTGCCACCAACCCGGGACAGGGAAATCTTGGGATAGCCAAAAACATTCAGTACTTC	CATNPGQGNLGIAKNIQYF
few	TRBV5-1	TRBD1	TRBJ2-1	TGCGCCAGCAGCTTGCACAACAGGGGATCCACGGCAAGCTCCTACAATGAGCAGTTCTTC	CASSLHNRGSTASSYNEQFF